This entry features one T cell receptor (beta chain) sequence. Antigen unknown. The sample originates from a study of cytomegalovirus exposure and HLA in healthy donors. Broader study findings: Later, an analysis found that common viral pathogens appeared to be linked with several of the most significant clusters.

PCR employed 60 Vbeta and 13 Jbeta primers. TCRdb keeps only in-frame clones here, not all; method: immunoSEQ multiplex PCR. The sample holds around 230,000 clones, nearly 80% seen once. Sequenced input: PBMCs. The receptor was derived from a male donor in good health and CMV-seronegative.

The CDR3 sequence is CASSTTSSDTQYF. The CDR3 DNA sequence: TGCGCCAGCAGCACGACTAGCTCAGATACGCAGTATTTT. The chain joins TRBV5-1 to TRBJ2-3, with TRBD2 matching 7 bases. V lost 4 bases, J lost 4 bases, and 3 bases stayed unmatched. There are 13 residues in the CDR3. Germline CDR1 SGHRS, CDR2 YFSETQ.